The 18 T cell receptor beta chains given below trace back to one sample, sequenced in a study of cytomegalovirus exposure and HLA in healthy donors. PCR used 60 Vbeta primers and 13 Jbeta primers. TCRdb's table, derived via immunoSEQ multiplex PCR, lists solely in-frame clones and lacks some. The sample consists of tens of thousands of clones, roughly 79% of them appearing once. The sequenced sample was PBMCs. The receptor set was obtained from a woman aged 25 to 39 in good health and CMV-seronegative.

This clone is medium-sized by share. V is TRBV25-1 and J is TRBJ1-5; a possible D gene is TRBD1 (6 bases). With 3 bases removed from V and 4 bases from J, the gap between germline ends came to 10 bases. CDR3 length: 14 residues. The germline V gene encodes CDR1 MGHDK and CDR2 SYGVNS. The CDR3 reads CASSDRDTNQPQHF. The CDR3 coding sequence is TGTGCCAGCAGTGACCGGGACACTAATCAGCCCCAGCATTTT. The variable domain in full, with the rest retrieved from reference TRBV25-1 and TRBJ1-5, is EADIYQTPRYLVIGTGKKITLECSQTMGHDKMYWYQQDPGMELHLIHYSYGVNSTEKGDLSSESTVSRIRTEHFPLTLESARPSHTSQYLCASSDRDTNQPQHFGDGTRLSIL.

The sample holds one count of this clone. V is TRBV28 and J is TRBJ1-6; no firm D call. Germline CDR1 is MDHEN and CDR2 is SYDVKM. The CDR3 spans 14 residues. V lost 3 bases and J lost 9, with 12 bases in between. CDR3 bases: TGTGCCAGCAGTTTGGAGGGTCGGGGTTCACCCCTCCACTTT. This gives the protein CASSLEGRGSPLHF.

This CDR3 is CASSVGLAQPGQETQYF. The DNA for the CDR3 is TGTGCCAGCAGCGTAGGACTAGCCCAGCCGGGTCAAGAGACCCAGTACTTC. The rearrangement links TRBV9 to TRBJ2-5; TRBD2 aligns across 7 bases. Germline V gene lookup returns CDR1 SGDLS and CDR2 YYNGEE. The J segment lost 2 bases and the V segment lost 0 bases, leaving 10 bases of the junction unmatched. The CDR3 sequence is 17 residues long.

The chain recombines TRBV25-1 with TRBJ1-2; 8 bases match TRBD1. The CDR3 covers 13 residues. Looked up from germline, CDR1 is MGHDK and CDR2 is SYGVNS. The ends lost 6 bases at V and 6 bases at J; junction bases unmatched: 6. The DNA of the CDR3 is TGTGCCAGCAGAAGGACAGGGACGGATGGCTACACCTTC. Translation: CASRRTGTDGYTF.

The table lists this clone with a few counts. The chain uses TRBV7-2 and TRBJ1-1, with TRBD1 matching 9 bases. Germline V gene sequence: CDR1 SGHTA, CDR2 FQGNSA. The CDR3 sequence is 11 residues long. The J segment lost 11 bases and the V segment lost 10 bases, leaving 8 bases of the junction unmatched. Here the CDR3 DNA reads TGTGCCACGCGGACAGGGGTGGTGGCTTTCTTT. Translated, it gives CATRTGVVAFF.

The J gene is TRBJ1-4, the V gene TRBV4-1; 9 bases are shared with TRBD1. The CDR3 has 20 amino acids. Germline V CDR1 and CDR2: MGHRA, YSYEKL. V lost 0 bases and J lost 6; bases outside the gene matches: 17. The CDR3 DNA reads TGCGCCAGCAGCCAAGATGTCGGCGGGACAGGGAATAGGTGGCATGAAAAACTGTTTTTT. Its protein product is CASSQDVGGTGNRWHEKLFF.

The chain is built from TRBV9 and TRBJ2-3, with 14 bases aligning to TRBD2. This CDR3 comprises 15 residues. The J segment lost 8 bases and the V segment lost 3 bases, leaving 5 bases of the junction unmatched. Germline V gene lookup returns CDR1 SGDLS and CDR2 YYNGEE. The CDR3 nucleotides are TGTGCCAGCAGCGGAGGGACTAGCGGGAGCAGTACGCAGTATTTT. This encodes CASSGGTSGSSTQYF.

This chain joins TRBV19 and TRBJ2-5; perhaps TRBD1 as D (5 bases). This CDR3 has 16 residues. Trimming took 0 bases from V and 5 from J, leaving 16 bases between them. Germline CDR1 reads LNHDA; CDR2 reads SQIVND (reference sequence). The CDR3 DNA reads TGTGCCAGTAGTATAGACAGGGATCCGTCACGGGAGACCCAGTACTTC. Translating gives CASSIDRDPSRETQYF.

The chain employs TRBV5-6 and TRBJ1-5; D is uncertain. V lost 0 bases and J 9 bases, leaving 10 bases between the germline ends. Germline loops: CDR1 SGHDT, CDR2 YYEEEE. The length of the CDR3 is 13 residues. CDR3 DNA sequence: TGTGCCAGCAGCTTGGGGGCCAGTAGGCCCCAGCATTTT. Its protein is CASSLGASRPQHF.

V and J are TRBV19 and TRBJ1-3; D perhaps matches TRBD1 (5 bases). Trimming removed 5 bases at V and 2 bases at J, with 16 bases between. The CDR3 consists of 16 residues. CDR1 LNHDA and CDR2 SQIVND come from the germline V gene (reference sequence). CDR3 in amino acids: CASSPRGGGTGNTIYF. The CDR3 nucleotides are TGTGCCAGTAGTCCCCGTGGTGGGGGGACTGGAAACACCATATATTTT.

J is TRBJ2-7 and V is TRBV9, with TRBD2 matching over 10 bases. CDR1 SGDLS and CDR2 YYNGEE come from the germline V gene. Trimming removed 0 bases from V and 2 bases from J; junction bases left unmatched: 2. The CDR3 spans 15 residues. CDR3 sequence (DNA): TGTGCCAGCAGCGTAGGTAGCGGGAGGCCCTACGAGCAGTACTTC. Amino acids: CASSVGSGRPYEQYF.

The chain's CDR3 is CASSVDANHNEQFF. In DNA, the CDR3 is TGTGCCAGCAGCGTAGATGCTAACCACAATGAGCAGTTCTTC. V and J are TRBV9 and TRBJ2-1; D is unclear. Deletions cut 0 bases from V and 5 bases from J, with 9 bases between. This CDR3 comprises 14 residues. Germline V gene sequence: CDR1 SGDLS, CDR2 YYNGEE. Complete variable domain (other parts from reference TRBV9 and TRBJ2-1): DSGVTQTPKHLITATGQRVTLRCSPRSGDLSVYWYQQSLDQGLQFLIQYYNGEERAKGNILERFSAQQFPDLHSELNLSSLELGDSALYFCASSVDANHNEQFFGPGTRLTVL.

V usage is TRBV19 and J usage is TRBJ1-1; possible D gene TRBD1, 5 bases. Germline CDR1 reads LNHDA; CDR2 reads SQIVND (reference sequence). V was trimmed by 6 bases and J by 5 bases, leaving 13 bases between them. The CDR3 has 13 residues. The chain's CDR3 is CASRRGAGTEAFF. The CDR3 bases are TGTGCCAGTAGGAGGGGCGCGGGGACTGAAGCTTTCTTT.

CDR3 loop: CASSSGHASGELFF. The CDR3 DNA is TGTGCCAGCAGCTCTGGACATGCAAGCGGGGAGCTGTTTTTT. V is TRBV7-3 and J is TRBJ2-2; tentatively, D is TRBD1 (5 bases). CDR3 length: 14 amino acids. Germline CDR1 reads SGHTA; CDR2 reads FQGTGA. Trimming pared 4 bases from V and 7 bases from J, leaving 13 bases between.

The CDR3 DNA is TGTGCCAGCTCACCGGTATCGGGTCCTGGAAACACCATATATTTT. Its translation is CASSPVSGPGNTIYF. V usage is TRBV18 and J usage is TRBJ1-3, with no clear D. The V end was cut by 3 bases, the J end by 2 bases, with 11 bases between. CDR1 and CDR2 (germline): KGHSH, LQKENI. The CDR3 sequence is 15 residues long.

CDR3: CASSIAGGETQYF. CDR3 nucleotide sequence: TGTGCCAGCAGCATTGCGGGGGGGGAGACCCAGTACTTC. V usage is TRBV28 and J usage is TRBJ2-5; TRBD2 matches 9 bases. CDR1 MDHEN and CDR2 SYDVKM come from the germline V gene. V trimming: 6 bases; J trimming: 5 bases; junction bases outside the gene matches: 4. This CDR3 has 13 amino acids.

The rearrangement links TRBV4-1 to TRBJ1-6, with 8 bases that match TRBD1. V trimming: 3 bases; J trimming: 4 bases; junction bases outside the gene matches: 5. Germline CDR1 reads MGHRA; CDR2 reads YSYEKL. The CDR3 has 16 residues. The DNA for the CDR3 is TGCGCCAGCAGCCAGACAGGGGCCCAGTATAATTCACCCCTCCACTTT. Its translation is CASSQTGAQYNSPLHF.

V and J are TRBV19 and TRBJ1-1, with 7 bases lining up with TRBD1. Germline V CDR1 and CDR2: LNHDA, SQIVND (reference sequence). The CDR3 runs 16 residues. Germline trimming cut 4 bases from V and 3 bases from J; bases unmatched to any gene: 11. The CDR3 sequence is CASSRQGWSLDTEAFF. CDR3 sequence (DNA): TGTGCCAGTAGTAGACAGGGTTGGTCATTGGACACTGAAGCTTTCTTT.